The 26 T cell receptor beta chains reported below all come from one sample, sequenced in a study of post-analysis software for immune sequencing data. Study outcomes and limitations: Among four to six TRBV segments more frequent in patients than controls were TRBV5-6, TRBV5-1 and TRBV20-1.

Which antigens these TCRs recognize remains unknown. The TCR beta cDNA libraries contained unique molecular identifiers. TCRdb processed the PCR reads anew with MiXCR; each CDR3 protein has one entry. In the table there are more than 500,000 distinct CDR3 sequences, around 31% of which are singletons. Sequencing used blood. The receptors were sampled from a girl aged 2-17 years with multiple sclerosis.

Only one count was recorded for this clonotype. A much more abundant neighbour one base away suggests this may be a read error. The V gene is TRBV20-1, the J gene TRBJ1-5; D gene uncertain. Germline V gene data show CDR1 as DFQATT and CDR2 as SNEGSKA (reference sequence). The germline V and J ends were trimmed by 1 base and 5 bases, with 12 bases remaining between them. The CDR3 spans 14 residues. CDR3 nucleotide sequence: TGCAGTGCTAGAGGGAGTGACCCAGATCAGCCCCAGCATTTT. Translation: CSARGSDPDQPQHF.

The chain is built from TRBV28 and TRBJ2-5, with 9 nucleotides matching TRBD1. The J call may be faulty, since TRBJ2-7 better matches the DNA end. In germline, CDR1 is MDHEN, CDR2 SYDVKM. CDR3 length: 14 residues. In DNA, the CDR3 is TGTGCCAGCAGCCCCGGGACAGGGATCGACGAGCAGTACTTC. The encoded protein is CASSPGTGIDEQYF.

The DNA of the CDR3 is TGTGCCAGCAGTACAGGGGTGTCTTATGGCTACACCTTC. Protein product: CASSTGVSYGYTF. V gene TRBV28 combines with J gene TRBJ1-2; the match to TRBD1 covers 7 bases. Germline CDR1 reads MDHEN; CDR2 reads SYDVKM. The trim removed 5 bases at V and 5 bases at J, leaving 5 bases unmatched. The CDR3 length is 13 residues.

This clonotype was observed a few times. The chain is built from TRBV2 and TRBJ2-7; D assignment may be TRBD1 or TRBD2 (7 bases each). The CDR3 has 15 amino acids. Germline CDR1 is SNHLY and CDR2 is FYNNEI. V was cut by 3 bases and J by 3 bases, with 15 bases left in between. As DNA, the CDR3 is TGTGCCAGCAGTGAGGGAGGGACAGCTTTCTACGAGCAGTACTTC. Protein: CASSEGGTAFYEQYF. Filled out from reference TRBV2 and TRBJ2-7, the complete variable domain reads EPEVTQTPSHQVTQMGQEVILRCVPISNHLYFYWYRQILGQKVEFLVSFYNNEISEKSEIFDDQFSVERPDGSNFTLKIRSTKLEDSAMYFCASSEGGTAFYEQYFGPGTRLTVT.

The J gene is TRBJ1-4, the V gene TRBV7-9; 7 nucleotides align to TRBD1. The CDR3 loop spans 13 amino acids. Germline CDR1 and CDR2: SEHNR and FQNEAQ (reference sequence). J was trimmed by 4 bases and V by 10 bases; bases with no gene match: 6. This CDR3 is CATTGTDNEKLFF. CDR3 nucleotide sequence: TGTGCCACCACAGGGACAGATAATGAAAAACTGTTTTTT.

The chain couples TRBV7-3 to TRBJ2-1; D possibly uses TRBD1 or TRBD2 (5 bases each). Trimming stripped 5 bases from V and 13 bases from J, with 24 bases between. Germline V gene sequence: CDR1 SGHTA, CDR2 FQGTGA. The CDR3 is 15 amino acids. In DNA, the CDR3 is TGTGCCAGCAGCCCCGTGGGGACCGGCCAAGAGACCCAGTTCTTC. It yields the protein CASSPVGTGQETQFF.

The genes are TRBV4-2 and TRBJ1-1; TRBD1 aligns across 7 bases. Germline V gives CDR1 LGHNA, CDR2 YNFKEQ. CDR3 length equals 15 residues. V was clipped by 3 bases and J by 2 bases; unmatched bases: 6. The CDR3: CASSHGDRDNTEAFF. DNA of the CDR3: TGTGCCAGCAGCCATGGCGACAGGGATAACACTGAAGCTTTCTTT.

This clonotype was seen more than once but under ten times. CDR3 bases: TGCGCCAGCAGCGTGGGACAGGTGTCGATATCCTACGAGCAGTACTTC. Translation: CASSVGQVSISYEQYF. V is TRBV5-1 and J is TRBJ2-7; the match to TRBD1 covers 8 bases. The CDR3 covers 16 residues. Germline loops: CDR1 SGHRS, CDR2 YFSETQ. J lost 1 base, V lost 4 bases, and 10 bases had no gene match.

The genes are TRBV28 and TRBJ1-5, with 9 bases fitting TRBD1. Germline CDR1 MDHEN, CDR2 SYDVKM. V lost 6 bases, J lost 7 bases, and 4 bases stayed unmatched. CDR3 size: 13 residues. The CDR3 is CASSTGGGQPQHF. CDR3 DNA sequence: TGTGCCAGCAGCACAGGGGGCGGACAGCCCCAGCATTTT.

The chain carries TRBV27 and TRBJ1-5; tentatively, D is TRBD1 (5 bases). Germline V gene data show CDR1 as MNHEY and CDR2 as SMNVEV (reference sequence). Trimming left V 5 bases short and J 5 bases short, with 19 bases between. The CDR3 sequence is 16 residues long. The CDR3 reads CASSNTDGGVHQPQHF. The CDR3 region has the DNA TGTGCCAGCAGTAATACCGATGGGGGAGTCCATCAGCCCCAGCATTTT.

The chain carries TRBV9 and TRBJ2-5, with 7 bases that match TRBD2. V trimming: 3 bases; J trimming: 1 base; junction bases outside the gene matches: 9. There are 16 residues in the CDR3. Germline V CDR1 and CDR2: SGDLS, YYNGEE. This CDR3 is CASSAGLGVTQETQYF. CDR3 sequence (DNA): TGTGCCAGCAGCGCCGGACTAGGCGTAACCCAAGAGACCCAGTACTTC.

This chain connects TRBV20-1 to TRBJ2-2, with 7 bases aligning to TRBD2. Germline loops: CDR1 DFQATT, CDR2 SNEGSKA (reference sequence). This CDR3 spans 14 amino acids. J gave up 1 base and V 1 base, and 0 bases lay outside the gene matches. The CDR3 sequence: CSARGGGNTGELFF. The DNA of the CDR3 is TGCAGTGCTAGAGGGGGGGGGAACACCGGGGAGCTGTTTTTT.

Worth noting for this clonotype: At one boundary the junction diverges from the germline segment, which might be a read error. The rearrangement uses TRBV9 and TRBJ2-3, with 10 bases aligning to TRBD1. The CDR3 runs 14 residues. In germline, CDR1 is SGDLS, CDR2 YYNGEE. Written as DNA, the CDR3 is TGTGCCAGCAGCGTTAGACAGGGGGCAGATGCGCAGTATTTT. Translated, it gives CASSVRQGADAQYF.

This rearrangement joins TRBV4-2 to TRBJ2-3; unclear D gene. V dropped 4 bases and J dropped 4 bases, with 21 bases sitting between them. This CDR3 spans 17 amino acids. From germline, CDR1 is LGHNA and CDR2 YNFKEQ. CDR3 bases: TGTGCCAGCAGCCTGACCGCCCGGGCGAAGTTTGCAGATACGCAGTATTTT. This translates into CASSLTARAKFADTQYF.

This rearrangement joins TRBV6-5 to TRBJ2-2; the match to TRBD1 covers 7 bases. The trim removed 10 bases at V and 1 base at J, leaving 3 bases unmatched. Germline values: CDR1 MNHEY, CDR2 SVGAGI. CDR3 length equals 13 residues. The CDR3 reads CATYRGNTGELFF. CDR3 nucleotide sequence: TGTGCCACCTACAGGGGGAACACCGGGGAGCTGTTTTTT.

This clonotype showed up just a few times. V usage is TRBV6-6 and J usage is TRBJ1-5; TRBD1 aligns across 8 bases. V shed 6 bases, J shed 1 base, and the junction held 5 bases outside the gene matches. CDR3 size: 15 residues. The germline gives CDR1 MNHNY, CDR2 SVGAGI (reference sequence). The CDR3 region has the DNA TGTGCCAGCAGACCTGACAGGGGAAGCAATCAGCCCCAGCATTTT. Translated, it gives CASRPDRGSNQPQHF.

The chain carries TRBV5-1 and TRBJ2-7; no firm D call. TRBJ2-5 explains the end of the DNA better; the J call may be wrong. CDR1 and CDR2 from the germline V gene are SGHRS and YFSETQ. The CDR3 runs 15 residues. CDR3: CASSPRGVRSETQYF. The CDR3 DNA follows: TGCGCCAGCAGCCCGCGTGGGGTCAGGTCGGAGACCCAGTACTTC.

This clonotype was seen a single time. The chain couples TRBV20-1 to TRBJ2-1; D tentatively fits TRBD1 or TRBD2 (5 bases each). CDR3 size: 14 residues. CDR1 is DFQATT, CDR2 SNEGSKA, per germline (reference sequence). The germline V and J ends were trimmed by 3 bases and 6 bases, with 15 bases remaining between them. The DNA of the CDR3 is TGCAGTGCTAGCGCTCCCCGGGGCCTCAATGAGCAGTTCTTC. As protein: CSASAPRGLNEQFF.

Notes on this clonotype: This may come from a read error, since a much larger clone is one base off. The rearrangement uses TRBV7-9 and TRBJ2-5, with a possible D match to TRBD1 (6 bases). The germline V gene has CDR1 SEHNR and CDR2 FQNEAQ (reference sequence). The CDR3 has 14 amino acids. V gave up 5 bases and J gave up 4 bases, with 14 bases separating them. The CDR3: CASSLTTGRETQYF. The CDR3 DNA is TGTGCCAGCAGCCTGACGACAGGCCGAGAGACCCAGTACTTC.

This sequence joins TRBV29-1 and TRBJ2-5; TRBD2 matches at 11 bases. The junction had 7 bases not matched to a gene; V was cut back by 7 bases and J by 9 bases. Per germline, CDR1 SQVTM and CDR2 ANQGSEA. This CDR3 contains 12 residues. The CDR3 DNA reads TGCAGCGCGACTAGCGGGGCGGGGGCCCAGTACTTC. The encoded protein is CSATSGAGAQYF.

The chain links TRBV6-6 to TRBJ2-1, with D perhaps given as TRBD1 or TRBD2 (6 bases each). CDR3 length: 15 residues. The V gene's germline CDR1 is MNHNY and CDR2 SVGAGI (reference sequence). V was shortened by 3 bases and J by 2 bases, with 11 bases between the two germline ends. DNA for the CDR3: TGTGCCAGCAGTTATCGGGGGCGCGCCTACAATGAGCAGTTCTTC. Amino acids: CASSYRGRAYNEQFF.

This clonotype was detected only a few times. V usage is TRBV10-3 and J usage is TRBJ2-1; possible D gene TRBD1, 6 bases. This CDR3 spans 14 amino acids. CDR1 is ENHRY and CDR2 is SYGVKD in the germline V gene. V was cut by 5 bases and J by 2 bases, with 10 bases left in between. CDR3 nucleotides: TGTGCCATCAGTCCCGGGACAACCTACAATGAGCAGTTCTTC. It codes for CAISPGTTYNEQFF.

The rearrangement uses TRBV12-3 or TRBV12-4 and TRBJ2-4, with D possibly being TRBD2 (5 bases). The DNA end is more similar to TRBJ2-5, so the J call may be wrong. The CDR3 has 13 amino acids. CDR3 coding DNA: TGTGCCAGCGGGGAGCCAGCGGCGGAGACCCAGTACTTC. Translation gives CASGEPAAETQYF.

V is TRBV20-1 and J is TRBJ1-4; D is ambiguous. The ends were cut back, 6 bases at V and 8 bases at J, with 19 bases in the middle. Looked up from germline, CDR1 is DFQATT and CDR2 is SNEGSKA (reference sequence). CDR3 length: 14 amino acids. The CDR3 region is CSADHTGPGEKLFF. CDR3 in DNA: TGCAGTGCCGACCATACTGGGCCGGGGGAAAAACTGTTTTTT.

For this clonotype: A clone one base away is much larger, so this may be a read error. This CDR3 fails to terminate in the conserved phenylalanine or tryptophan, so it likely reflects a read error. The V call is TRBV6-6, the J call TRBJ2-1; possibly TRBD1 for D (5 bases). V was trimmed by 9 bases and J by 2 bases, leaving 14 bases between them. The CDR3 loop spans 14 amino acids. In germline, CDR1 is MNHNY, CDR2 SVGAGI (reference sequence). This CDR3 is CASFDRSAYNEQFV. For the CDR3, the DNA is TGTGCCAGTTTTGACAGATCGGCCTACAATGAGCAGTTCGTC.

The chain combines TRBV3-1 with TRBJ1-1; no definite D call. Trimming removed 4 bases at V and 4 bases at J, with 10 bases between. The germline CDR1 and CDR2 sequences are LGHDT and YNNKEL (reference sequence). This CDR3 region has 13 residues. CDR3 sequence: CASSPGSSTEAFF. Here the CDR3 DNA reads TGTGCCAGCAGCCCCGGGTCGAGCACTGAAGCTTTCTTT. Full variable domain (rest looked up from reference TRBV3-1 and TRBJ1-1): DTAVSQTPKYLVTQMGNDKSIKCEQNLGHDTMYWYKQDSKKFLKIMFSYNNKELIINETVPNRFSPKSPDKAHLNLHINSLELGDSAVYFCASSPGSSTEAFFGQGTRLTVV.